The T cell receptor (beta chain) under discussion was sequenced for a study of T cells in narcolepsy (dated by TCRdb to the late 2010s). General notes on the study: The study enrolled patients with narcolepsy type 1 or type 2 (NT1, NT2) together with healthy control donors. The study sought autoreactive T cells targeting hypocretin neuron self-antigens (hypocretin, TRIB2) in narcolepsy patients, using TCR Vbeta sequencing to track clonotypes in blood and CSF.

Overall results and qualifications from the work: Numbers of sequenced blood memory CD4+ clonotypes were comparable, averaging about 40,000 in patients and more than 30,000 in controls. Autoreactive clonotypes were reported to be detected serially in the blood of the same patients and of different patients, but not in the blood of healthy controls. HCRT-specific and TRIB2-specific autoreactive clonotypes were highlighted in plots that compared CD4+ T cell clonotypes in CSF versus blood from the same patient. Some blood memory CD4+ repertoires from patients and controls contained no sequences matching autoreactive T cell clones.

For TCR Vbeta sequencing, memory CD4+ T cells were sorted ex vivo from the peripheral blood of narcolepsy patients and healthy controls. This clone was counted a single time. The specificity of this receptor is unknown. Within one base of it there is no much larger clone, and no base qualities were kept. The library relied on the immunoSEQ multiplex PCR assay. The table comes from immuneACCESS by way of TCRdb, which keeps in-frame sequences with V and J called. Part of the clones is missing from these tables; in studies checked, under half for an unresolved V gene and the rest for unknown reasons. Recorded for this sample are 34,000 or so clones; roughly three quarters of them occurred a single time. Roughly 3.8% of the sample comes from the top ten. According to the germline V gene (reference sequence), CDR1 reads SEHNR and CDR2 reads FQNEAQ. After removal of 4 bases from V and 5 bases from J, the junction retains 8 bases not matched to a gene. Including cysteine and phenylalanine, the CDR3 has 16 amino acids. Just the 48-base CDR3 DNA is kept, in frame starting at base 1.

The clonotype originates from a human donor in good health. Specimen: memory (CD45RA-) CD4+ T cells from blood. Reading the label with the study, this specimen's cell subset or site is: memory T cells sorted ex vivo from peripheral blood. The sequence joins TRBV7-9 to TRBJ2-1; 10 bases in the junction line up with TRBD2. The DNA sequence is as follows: TGTGCCAGCAGCTCCGGGCCTAGCGGGAGTGACAATGAGCAGTTCTTC. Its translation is CASSSGPSGSDNEQFF.